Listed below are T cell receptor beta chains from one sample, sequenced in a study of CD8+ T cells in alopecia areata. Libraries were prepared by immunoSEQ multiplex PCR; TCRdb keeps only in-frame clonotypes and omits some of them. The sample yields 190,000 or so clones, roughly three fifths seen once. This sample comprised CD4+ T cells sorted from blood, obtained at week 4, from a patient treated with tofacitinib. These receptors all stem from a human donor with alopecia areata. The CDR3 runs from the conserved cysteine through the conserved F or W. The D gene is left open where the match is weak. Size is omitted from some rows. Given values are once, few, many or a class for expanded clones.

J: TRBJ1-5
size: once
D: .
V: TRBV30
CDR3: CAWRGAGSFNQPQHF

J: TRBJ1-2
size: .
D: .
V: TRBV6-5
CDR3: CASSYSRGYGYTF

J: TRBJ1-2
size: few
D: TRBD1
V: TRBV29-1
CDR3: CSVGMGTGFDPRYGYTF

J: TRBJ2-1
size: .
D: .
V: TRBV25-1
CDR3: CASSRDSRLGNEQFF

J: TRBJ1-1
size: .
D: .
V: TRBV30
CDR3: CAWSVTAGETEAFF

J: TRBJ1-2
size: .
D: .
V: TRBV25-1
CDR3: CASSEWGFSNGYTF

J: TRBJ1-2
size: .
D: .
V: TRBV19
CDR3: CASSRDYGYTF

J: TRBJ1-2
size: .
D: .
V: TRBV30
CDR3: CAWSGGGDYGYTF

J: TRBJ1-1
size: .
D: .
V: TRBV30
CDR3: CACTPLGVGTEAFF

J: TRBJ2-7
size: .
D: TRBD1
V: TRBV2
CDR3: CASHGTGSYEQYF

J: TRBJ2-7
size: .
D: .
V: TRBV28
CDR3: CASSLGVVYEQYF

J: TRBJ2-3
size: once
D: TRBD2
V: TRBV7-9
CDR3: CASSGSGGADTQYF